The 25 T cell receptor beta chains reported below all come from one sample, sequenced in a study of T cell responses to AZD1222 COVID-19 vaccine. Here immunoSEQ multiplex PCR was the method, and the copy in TCRdb shows in-frame clones only, minus some. The table records 150,000 or so clones, around 85% of them present only once. The source was peripheral blood, collected on day 0 of AZD1222 vaccination. The receptors come from an adult in good health.

The gene calls are TRBV12-3 or TRBV12-4 and TRBJ2-5; no definite D call. This CDR3 region has 12 residues. Trimming removed 1 base at V and 6 bases at J, with 6 bases between. This CDR3 is CASSLDRKTQYF. In DNA, the CDR3 is TGTGCCAGCAGTTTAGACAGAAAGACCCAGTACTTC.

The CDR3 DNA reads TGTGCCAGCAGCTCCCAGGGGGGGGATCAGCCCCAGCATTTT. Translated, it gives CASSSQGGDQPQHF. The chain employs TRBV5-4 and TRBJ1-5, with TRBD1 identical over 7 bases. V was pared by 3 bases and J by 5 bases, with 5 bases of the junction left unmatched. Germline V gene data show CDR1 as SGHNT and CDR2 as YYREEE (reference sequence). This CDR3 is 14 amino acids long.

This rearrangement joins TRBV5-1 to TRBJ2-1, with 11 nucleotides matching TRBD2. V shed 0 bases, J shed 6 bases, and the junction held 2 bases outside the gene matches. The CDR3 length is 15 residues. Per the germline V gene, CDR1 is SGHRS and CDR2 is YFSETQ. The CDR3 loop reads CASSLDLAGGNEQFF. The CDR3 DNA sequence: TGCGCCAGCAGCTTGGATCTAGCGGGAGGCAATGAGCAGTTCTTC. The variable domain in full, with the rest retrieved from reference TRBV5-1 and TRBJ2-1, is KAGVTQTPRYLIKTRGQQVTLSCSPISGHRSVSWYQQTPGQGLQFLFEYFSETQRNKGNFPGRFSGRQFSNSRSEMNVSTLELGDSALYLCASSLDLAGGNEQFFGPGTRLTVL.

As DNA, the CDR3 is TGTGCCACCAGCAGAGATTATTATGAGCAGTTCTTC. It is translated as CATSRDYYEQFF. The chain recombines TRBV15 with TRBJ2-1; D is unresolved. Trimming shortened V by 0 bases and J by 8 bases, and 5 bases separated the two germline ends. CDR3 size: 12 residues. CDR1 and CDR2 (germline): LNHNV, YYDKDF (reference sequence).

The gene calls are TRBV7-8 and TRBJ2-2; 11 positions match TRBD2. This CDR3 contains 20 residues. Trimming removed 5 bases from V and 7 bases from J; junction bases left unmatched: 21. In germline, CDR1 is SGHVS, CDR2 FQNEAQ. CDR3 sequence: CASSPTIRIIAGGLDGELFF. In DNA form, the CDR3 reads TGTGCCAGCAGCCCCACGATCCGAATAATAGCGGGGGGGCTCGACGGGGAGCTGTTTTTT.

This clone was observed a handful of times. This chain connects TRBV18 to TRBJ1-3, with D perhaps matching TRBD1 (6 bases). The germline V gene encodes CDR1 KGHSH and CDR2 LQKENI. Trimming cost V 2 bases and J 0 bases, with 17 bases left between them. This CDR3 comprises 18 residues. CDR3 sequence (DNA): TGTGCCAGCTCACCATCCCTTTGGACAGCGAGCTCTGGAAACACCATATATTTT. This encodes CASSPSLWTASSGNTIYF.

The rearrangement joins TRBV15 to TRBJ2-1; 7 nucleotides line up with TRBD2. There are 18 residues in the CDR3. In germline, CDR1 is LNHNV, CDR2 YYDKDF (reference sequence). V was clipped by 0 bases and J by 4 bases; unmatched bases: 12. DNA of the CDR3: TGTGCCACCAGCAGAGATGCGCTGGGACTAACCCTATACAATGAGCAGTTCTTC. Protein sequence: CATSRDALGLTLYNEQFF. The whole variable domain, filled in from reference TRBV15 and TRBJ2-1, reads DAMVIQNPRYQVTQFGKPVTLSCSQTLNHNVMYWYQQKSSQAPKLLFHYYDKDFNNEADTPDNFQSRRPNTSFCFLDIRSPGLGDTAMYLCATSRDALGLTLYNEQFFGPGTRLTVL.

J is TRBJ2-5 and V is TRBV10-3; D is unclear. V was trimmed by 6 bases and J by 5 bases, leaving 7 bases between them. CDR3 size: 11 residues. Germline V gene sequence: CDR1 ENHRY, CDR2 SYGVKD. This chain's CDR3 is CAIRQEETQYF. The DNA for the CDR3 is TGTGCCATCAGGCAGGAGGAGACCCAGTACTTC.

The gene calls are TRBV6-1 and TRBJ2-1, with a weak D call TRBD2 (5 bases). V lost 3 bases and J 0 bases, leaving 9 bases between the germline ends. Germline CDR1 reads MNHNS; CDR2 reads SASEGT. This CDR3 is 15 amino acids long. The CDR3 sequence: CASSDGRGSYNEQFF. CDR3 nucleotides: TGTGCCAGCAGTGATGGTCGGGGCTCCTACAATGAGCAGTTCTTC.

The chain recombines TRBV3-1 (or the pseudogene TRBV3-2) with TRBJ2-5; D ambiguous. The V and J ends lost 3 bases and 4 bases respectively, with 18 bases between them. Germline CDR1 is LGHDT and CDR2 is YNNKEL (reference sequence). The CDR3 extends over 16 amino acids. The chain's CDR3 is CASSQSDRGVAETQYF. The CDR3 coding sequence is TGTGCCAGCAGCCAGTCAGATCGTGGCGTAGCAGAGACCCAGTACTTC.

This clone was found once. This sequence joins TRBV4-1 and TRBJ1-5, with no clear D. Germline assignment: CDR1 MGHRA and CDR2 YSYEKL. The CDR3 is 15 residues long. Trimming removed 3 bases from V and 0 bases from J, with 9 bases in between. CDR3 amino acids: CASSQLSHSNQPQHF. The CDR3 region has the DNA TGCGCCAGCAGCCAGCTCTCTCATAGCAATCAGCCCCAGCATTTT.

This rearrangement joins TRBV29-1 to TRBJ2-2, with D unclear. The V end lost 0 bases, the J end lost 0 bases, and 8 bases lay between the germline ends. The CDR3 length is 15 residues. In germline, CDR1 is SQVTM, CDR2 ANQGSEA. As DNA, the CDR3 is TGCAGCGTTGAAGAGGGCAGCGCGAACACCGGGGAGCTGTTTTTT. It yields the protein CSVEEGSANTGELFF.

This clone has only a few counts. The chain uses TRBV28 and TRBJ1-6, with D uncertain. Germline values: CDR1 MDHEN, CDR2 SYDVKM. The CDR3 runs to 12 residues. V shed 7 bases and J shed 9 bases, with 10 bases lying between them. CDR3 protein: CASTSRGSPLHF. In DNA, the CDR3 is TGTGCCAGCACGAGTCGGGGTTCACCCCTCCACTTT. The full variable domain, its missing parts supplied by reference TRBV28 and TRBJ1-6, is DVKVTQSSRYLVKRTGEKVFLECVQDMDHENMFWYRQDPGLGLRLIYFSYDVKMKEKGDIPEGYSVSREKKERFSLILESASTNQTSMYLCASTSRGSPLHFGNGTRLTVT.

This chain uses TRBV7-9 with TRBJ2-3; D is undetermined. This CDR3 is built from 15 residues. In germline, CDR1 is SEHNR, CDR2 FQNEAQ (reference sequence). Trimming removed 5 bases at V and 4 bases at J, with 16 bases between. The chain's CDR3 is CASSLTLKGADTQYF. CDR3 in DNA: TGTGCCAGCAGCCTCACCCTCAAAGGAGCAGATACGCAGTATTTT.

The DNA for the CDR3 is TGTGCCAGCAGCCGGACTAGAAAAGAGACCCAGTACTTC. Translating it yields CASSRTRKETQYF. The chain combines TRBV6-5 with TRBJ2-5; 7 nucleotides agree with TRBD2. The CDR3 sequence is 13 residues long. Germline V gene lookup returns CDR1 MNHEY and CDR2 SVGAGI. The V gene end was trimmed by 6 bases and the J gene end by 3 bases; junction bases not matched to a gene: 4.

This clone was seen only once. This rearrangement joins TRBV7-2 to TRBJ1-2; unclear D gene. CDR1 and CDR2 (germline): SGHTA, FQGNSA. Trimming took off 5 bases at V and 4 bases at J, with 20 bases between the two ends. The CDR3 covers 16 residues. The chain's CDR3 is CASSPGILSHIYGYTF. For the CDR3, the DNA is TGTGCCAGCAGCCCGGGTATATTGTCTCATATCTATGGCTACACCTTC.

The chain is built from TRBV3-1 (or the pseudogene TRBV3-2) and TRBJ1-1; D gene ambiguous. CDR1 and CDR2 (germline): LGHDT, YNNKEL (reference sequence). Trimming cost V 4 bases and J 1 base, with 10 bases left between them. The CDR3 spans 14 residues. The CDR3 reads CASSPTGRNTEAFF. The CDR3 DNA is TGTGCCAGCAGCCCCACTGGCAGGAACACTGAAGCTTTCTTT.

Only one count was recorded for this clone. The V gene is TRBV29-1, the J gene TRBJ2-7; perhaps TRBD2 as D (5 bases). This CDR3 is built from 13 residues. Looked up from germline, CDR1 is SQVTM and CDR2 is ANQGSEA. Trimming left V 3 bases short and J 0 bases short, with 9 bases between. The CDR3 spells CSVEGGLSYEQYF. CDR3 nucleotide sequence: TGCAGCGTTGAGGGCGGACTCTCCTACGAGCAGTACTTC.

J is TRBJ1-2 and V is TRBV18; D is perhaps TRBD1 (6 bases). The V end lost 7 bases, the J end lost 8 bases, and 17 bases lay between the germline ends. Germline V gene data show CDR1 as KGHSH and CDR2 as LQKENI. CDR3 length equals 13 residues. Written as DNA, the CDR3 is TGTGCCAGCTTCACGGCTCCCCAGGGGGGCTACACCTTC. It encodes CASFTAPQGGYTF.

The chain has TRBV13 and TRBJ2-1; D ambiguous. This CDR3 contains 14 residues. The germline V gene has CDR1 PRHDT and CDR2 FYEKMQ (reference sequence). Trimming cost V 1 base and J 10 bases, with 14 bases left between them. CDR3: CASSLESSRPEQFF. The DNA of the CDR3 is TGTGCCAGCAGCTTAGAATCTTCCAGGCCAGAGCAGTTCTTC.

The chain is built from TRBV27 and TRBJ1-1, with TRBD1 matching 9 bases. The CDR3 loop spans 14 amino acids. V lost 1 base and J lost 3; bases outside the gene matches: 0. From germline, CDR1 is MNHEY and CDR2 SMNVEV (reference sequence). The CDR3 DNA sequence: TGTGCCAGCAGTTTATACAGGGGGCACACTGAAGCTTTCTTT. The encoded protein is CASSLYRGHTEAFF.

This clone showed up just a few times. This rearrangement joins TRBV11-2 to TRBJ2-5; 7 positions agree with TRBD2. Germline loops: CDR1 SGHAT, CDR2 FQNNGV. J gave up 3 bases and V 3 bases, and 7 bases lay outside the gene matches. This CDR3 contains 15 residues. The CDR3 region is CASSFTSAGEETQYF. The CDR3 DNA reads as TGTGCCAGCAGCTTCACTAGCGCTGGGGAAGAGACCCAGTACTTC.

The gene calls are TRBV27 and TRBJ2-1; TRBD1 matches 10 bases. The ends lost 0 bases at V and 5 bases at J; junction bases unmatched: 10. Germline CDR1 and CDR2: MNHEY and SMNVEV (reference sequence). The CDR3 sequence is 18 residues long. The CDR3 sequence: CASSLSGTGVGSHNEQFF. The DNA of the CDR3 is TGTGCCAGCAGTTTATCGGGGACAGGGGTTGGAAGCCACAATGAGCAGTTCTTC.

J is TRBJ2-7 and V is TRBV5-1, with a weak D call TRBD1 (6 bases). V dropped 0 bases and J dropped 6 bases, with 16 bases sitting between them. CDR1 SGHRS and CDR2 YFSETQ come from the germline V gene. This CDR3 is 15 amino acids long. CDR3 amino acids: CASSLAQGRVSEQYF. In nucleotides, the CDR3 is TGCGCCAGCAGCTTGGCACAGGGAAGGGTAAGCGAGCAGTACTTC.

V usage is TRBV7-2 and J usage is TRBJ1-1, with a possible D match to TRBD1 (6 bases). V lost 6 bases, J lost 2 bases, and 19 bases lay in between. From germline, CDR1 is SGHTA and CDR2 FQGNSA. CDR3 length equals 16 residues. CDR3 region: CASSILGGGYNTEAFF. The CDR3 DNA sequence: TGTGCCAGCAGTATTCTAGGGGGAGGATACAACACTGAAGCTTTCTTT.